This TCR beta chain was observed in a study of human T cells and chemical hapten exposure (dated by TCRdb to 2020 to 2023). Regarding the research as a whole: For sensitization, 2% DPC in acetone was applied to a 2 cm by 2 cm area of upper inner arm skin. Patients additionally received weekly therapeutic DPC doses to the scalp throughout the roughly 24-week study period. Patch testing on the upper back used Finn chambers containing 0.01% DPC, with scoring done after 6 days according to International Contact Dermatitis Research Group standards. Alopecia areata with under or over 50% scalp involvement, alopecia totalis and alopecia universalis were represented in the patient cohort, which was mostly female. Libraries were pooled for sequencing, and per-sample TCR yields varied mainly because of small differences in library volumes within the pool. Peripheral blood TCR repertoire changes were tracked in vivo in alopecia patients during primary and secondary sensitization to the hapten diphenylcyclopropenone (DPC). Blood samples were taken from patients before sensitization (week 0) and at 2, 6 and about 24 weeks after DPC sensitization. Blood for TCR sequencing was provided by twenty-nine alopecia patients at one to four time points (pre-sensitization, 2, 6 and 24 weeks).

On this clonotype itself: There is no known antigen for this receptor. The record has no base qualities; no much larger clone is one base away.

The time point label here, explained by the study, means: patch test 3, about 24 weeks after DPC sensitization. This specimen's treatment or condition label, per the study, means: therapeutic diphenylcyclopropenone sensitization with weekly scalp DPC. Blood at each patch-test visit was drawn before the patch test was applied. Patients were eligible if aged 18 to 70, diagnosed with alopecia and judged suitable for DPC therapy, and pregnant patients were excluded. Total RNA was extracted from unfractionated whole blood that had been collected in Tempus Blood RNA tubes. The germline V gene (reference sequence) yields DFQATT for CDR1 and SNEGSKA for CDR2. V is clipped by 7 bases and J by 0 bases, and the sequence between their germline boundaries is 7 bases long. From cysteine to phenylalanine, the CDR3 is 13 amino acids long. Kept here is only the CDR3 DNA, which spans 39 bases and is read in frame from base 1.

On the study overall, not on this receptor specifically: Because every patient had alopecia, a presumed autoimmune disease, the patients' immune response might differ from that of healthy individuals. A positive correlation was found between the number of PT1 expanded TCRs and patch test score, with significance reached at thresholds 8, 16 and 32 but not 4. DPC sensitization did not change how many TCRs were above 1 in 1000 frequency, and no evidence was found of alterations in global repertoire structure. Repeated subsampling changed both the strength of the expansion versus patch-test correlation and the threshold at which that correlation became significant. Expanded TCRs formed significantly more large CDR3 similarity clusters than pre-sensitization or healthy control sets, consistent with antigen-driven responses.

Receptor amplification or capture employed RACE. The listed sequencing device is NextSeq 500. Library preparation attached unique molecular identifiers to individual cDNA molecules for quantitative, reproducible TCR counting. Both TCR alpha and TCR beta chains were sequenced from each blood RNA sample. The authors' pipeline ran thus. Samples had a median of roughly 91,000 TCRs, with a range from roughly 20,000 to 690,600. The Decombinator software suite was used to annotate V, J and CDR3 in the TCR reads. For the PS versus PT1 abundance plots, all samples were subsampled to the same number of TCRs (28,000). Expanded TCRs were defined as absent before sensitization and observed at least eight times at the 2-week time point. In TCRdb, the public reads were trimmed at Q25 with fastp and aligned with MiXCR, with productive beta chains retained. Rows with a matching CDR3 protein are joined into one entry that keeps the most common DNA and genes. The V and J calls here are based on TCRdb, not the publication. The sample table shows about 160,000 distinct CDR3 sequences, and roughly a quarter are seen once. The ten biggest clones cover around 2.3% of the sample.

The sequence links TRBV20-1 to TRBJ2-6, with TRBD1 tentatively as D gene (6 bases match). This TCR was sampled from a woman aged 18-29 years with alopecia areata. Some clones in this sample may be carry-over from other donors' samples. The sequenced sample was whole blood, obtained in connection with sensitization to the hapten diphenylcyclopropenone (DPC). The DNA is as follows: TGCAGTGGGACAGTCTCTGGGGCCAACGTCCTGACTTTC. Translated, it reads CSGTVSGANVLTF.